The 9 T cell receptor beta chains presented below share a single source sample, sequenced in a study of CD8 T cells in Susac syndrome (dated by TCRdb to between 2019 and 2020). The method was the immunoSEQ multiplex PCR assay. RNA was extracted with the RNeasy kit and roughly 0.45 to 1 ug was reverse transcribed using random hexamers. TCRdb applied fastp at Q25 and MiXCR to the public reads, then kept only in-frame beta chains. Every entry covers one CDR3 protein and lists the most common genes and DNA from its rows. Within this sample are 100,000 to 150,000 distinct CDR3 sequences, with over 90% of them counted one time only. The ten biggest clones cover roughly 0.32% of the sample. The specimen sequenced was CD8+ T cells from PBMCs. All receptors derive from a human donor with multiple sclerosis.

The J gene is TRBJ2-7, the V gene TRBV7-9; tentative D call: TRBD2 (6 bases). Trimming stripped 4 bases from V and 6 bases from J, with 7 bases between. In germline, CDR1 is SEHNR, CDR2 FQNEAQ (reference sequence). The CDR3 length is 11 residues. The CDR3, as DNA: TGTGCCAGCAGCTGGGGAGGCGAGCAGTACTTC. Translation gives CASSWGGEQYF.

The chain links TRBV6-5 to TRBJ2-5, with TRBD2 matching over 9 bases. J gave up 1 base and V 0 bases, and 0 bases lay outside the gene matches. CDR3 length: 15 amino acids. Germline loops: CDR1 MNHEY, CDR2 SVGAGI. The CDR3 DNA reads as TGTGCCAGCAGTTACTCGACTAGCGGCCAAGAGACCCAGTACTTC. This encodes CASSYSTSGQETQYF.

This clonotype was counted a single time. The chain uses TRBV7-9 and TRBJ2-7; D is uncertain. V was trimmed by 4 bases and J by 5 bases, leaving 9 bases between them. The CDR3 is 12 amino acids. Germline V gene sequence: CDR1 SEHNR, CDR2 FQNEAQ (reference sequence). Here the CDR3 reads CASSYGTDEQYV. CDR3 DNA: TGTGCCAGCAGCTACGGTACGGACGAGCAGTACGTC.

This clonotype has just a few counts. The chain is built from TRBV20-1 and TRBJ2-7, with D unresolved. V dropped 4 bases and J dropped 2 bases, with 12 bases sitting between them. Germline V gene lookup returns CDR1 DFQATT and CDR2 SNEGSKA (reference sequence). The CDR3 runs 13 residues. The CDR3 loop reads CSATTPSAYEQYF. CDR3 DNA: TGCAGTGCTACGACTCCCTCGGCCTACGAGCAGTACTTC.

V usage is TRBV7-2 and J usage is TRBJ2-5; D is perhaps TRBD1 or TRBD2 (6 bases each). Between the trimmed V and J ends, which lost 0 bases and 2 bases, there was a span of 10 bases. Per germline, CDR1 SGHTA and CDR2 FQGNSA. The CDR3 is made up of 15 amino acids. The CDR3 sequence is CASSLAGGRQETQYF. The CDR3 bases are TGTGCCAGCAGCTTAGCGGGGGGCCGACAAGAGACCCAGTACTTC.

The chain uses TRBV7-8 and TRBJ1-5, with D possibly matching TRBD1 (5 bases). CDR1 SGHVS and CDR2 FQNEAQ come from the germline V gene. The CDR3 runs 16 residues. The germline V and J ends were trimmed by 3 bases and 8 bases, with 20 bases remaining between them. The CDR3 loop is CASSLGGQGGLEPQHF. The CDR3 coding sequence is TGTGCCAGCAGCTTGGGCGGGCAGGGCGGTCTGGAGCCCCAGCATTTT.

This rearrangement joins TRBV6-1 to TRBJ1-6; 8 bases align to TRBD1. The CDR3 totals 16 residues. Germline loops: CDR1 MNHNS, CDR2 SASEGT. With 5 bases clipped from V and 2 bases from J, the junction kept 5 bases outside the gene matches. The CDR3 nucleotides read TGTGCCAGCAGTCGACAGGGGCCGACCTATAATTCACCCCTCCACTTT. Its translation: CASSRQGPTYNSPLHF.

The chain uses TRBV29-1 and TRBJ1-2; TRBD1 is a possible D gene (5 bases). Germline V gives CDR1 SQVTM, CDR2 ANQGSEA. The CDR3 is made up of 16 amino acids. V dropped 6 bases and J dropped 4 bases, with 24 bases sitting between them. The CDR3 region is CSVAIVMGDGSYGYTF. The CDR3 region has the DNA TGCAGCGTCGCCATAGTGATGGGGGATGGGTCCTATGGCTACACCTTC.

V gene TRBV20-1 combines with J gene TRBJ1-1; weak D call: TRBD1 (5 bases). Germline assignment: CDR1 DFQATT and CDR2 SNEGSKA (reference sequence). This CDR3 is built from 15 residues. The germline V and J ends were trimmed by 1 base and 3 bases, with 15 bases remaining between them. CDR3 bases: TGCAGTGCTAGAGCCATCGATGGGGGATACACTGAAGCTTTCTTT. Its protein is CSARAIDGGYTEAFF.